This TCR beta chain was identified in a study of CD8 T cells in ankylosing spondylitis. This CDR3 contains 16 residues. From germline, CDR1 is SGDLS and CDR2 YYNGEE. Trimming shortened V by 3 bases and J by 2 bases, and 17 bases separated the two germline ends. Study conclusions and caveats: Several highly homologous variants made up a TCR beta motif, and this motif appeared characteristic of ankylosing spondylitis blood. Reactive arthritis synovial fluid and blood previously showed some of these motif variants. Disease-linked clones reportedly showed significant enrichment in matched ankylosing spondylitis synovial fluid.

Generation of TCR beta libraries employed quantitative 5'-RACE incorporating molecular barcodes. TCRdb reprocessed the 5' RACE reads via MiXCR and lists one record per CDR3 protein. The sample gives around 30,000 distinct CDR3 sequences, around 5% of which show up once; approximately 1.7% is in the top ten. This clonotype was detected ten times or more. Antigen unknown. The rearrangement links TRBV9 to TRBJ2-5, with D perhaps being TRBD1 or TRBD2 (5 bases each). This receptor was taken from a female donor with ankylosing spondylitis or in good health (not recorded which). Sequenced input: blood, either unsorted or a sorted T cell fraction (not recorded which). The CDR3, as DNA: TGTGCCAGCAGCGCAGGGTTACGGGGTCGACAAGAGACCCAGTACTTC. Amino acid sequence: CASSAGLRGRQETQYF.